Each of the 12 T cell receptor beta chains below was sequenced from the same sample in a study of beta chain features in type 1 diabetes. Study findings and constraints: When Type 1 diabetes patients were examined, their TCRB CDR3s proved moderately but significantly shorter in all four CD4+ subsets.

Expressed TCRB transcripts were sequenced because the isolated RNA had all been reverse transcribed beforehand. The data were produced by immunoSEQ multiplex PCR, yet TCRdb's version contains in-frame clones alone and is incomplete. The sample holds 550,000 to 850,000 clones, roughly an eighth seen once. No antigens are known for them. Specimen: naive CD4+ T cells from blood. Every receptor here comes from a man aged 18 to 35 with type 1 diabetes.

This clone occurred a few times. The V gene is TRBV7-3, the J gene TRBJ2-5; 11 nucleotides line up with TRBD2. The J call is uncertain, as TRBJ2-7 better fits the DNA end. Germline CDR1 reads SGHTA; CDR2 reads FQGTGA. The CDR3 extends over 16 amino acids. This CDR3 is CASSLTRTSGLGEQYF. The CDR3, as DNA: TGTGCCAGCAGCTTAACCCGGACTAGCGGGTTGGGCGAGCAGTACTTC.

The table lists this clone with a few counts. The V gene is TRBV29-1, the J gene TRBJ2-1; a weak D match, TRBD1 (6 bases). CDR1 and CDR2 from the germline V gene are SQVTM and ANQGSEA. The CDR3 covers 13 residues. Trimming left V 7 bases short and J 4 bases short, with 14 bases between. In DNA form, the CDR3 reads TGCAGCGCCCCTGGACAGATATACAATGAGCAGTTCTTC. Protein sequence: CSAPGQIYNEQFF.

This clone was recorded a few times. This chain connects TRBV7-9 to TRBJ2-7, with 9 bases that match TRBD1. This CDR3 contains 14 residues. V lost 2 bases to trimming and J lost 3 bases; unmatched junction nucleotides: 2. Germline V gives CDR1 SEHNR, CDR2 FQNEAQ (reference sequence). As DNA, the CDR3 is TGTGCCAGCAGCTTACCGGGACAGGGCTACGAGCAGTACTTC. Translating gives CASSLPGQGYEQYF.

This CDR3 is CASSRTGSAETQYF. The DNA for the CDR3 is TGTGCCAGCAGCCGGACAGGGTCTGCGGAGACCCAGTACTTC. This rearrangement joins TRBV5-4 to TRBJ2-5, with TRBD1 matching over 8 bases. Germline lookup yields CDR1 SGHNT and CDR2 YYREEE (reference sequence). CDR3 length: 14 amino acids. The trim removed 4 bases at V and 5 bases at J, leaving 7 bases unmatched.

This clone has more than one count but fewer than ten. This rearrangement joins TRBV7-9 to TRBJ2-3; D is undetermined. Trimming removed 8 bases from V and 3 bases from J, with 6 bases in between. Germline values: CDR1 SEHNR, CDR2 FQNEAQ (reference sequence). The CDR3 sequence is 11 residues long. CDR3 sequence (DNA): TGTGCCAGCCAAGGGACAGATACGCAGTATTTT. Residues: CASQGTDTQYF. The variable domain in full, with the rest retrieved from reference TRBV7-9 and TRBJ2-3, is DTGVSQNPRHKITKRGQNVTFRCDPISEHNRLYWYRQTLGQGPEFLTYFQNEAQLEKSRLLSDRFSAERPKGSFSTLEIQRTEQGDSAMYLCASQGTDTQYFGPGTRLTVL.

The table lists this clone with a few counts. Other nucleotide sequences in the sample specify the same CDR3. V gene TRBV5-1 combines with J gene TRBJ2-3; D not certain. Germline CDR1 and CDR2: SGHRS and YFSETQ. V was shortened by 0 bases and J by 0 bases, with 5 bases between the two germline ends. The CDR3 is 14 amino acids. Written as DNA, the CDR3 is TGCGCCAGCAGCTTGGACAGCAGCACAGATACGCAGTATTTT. Residues: CASSLDSSTDTQYF.

This clone was counted between two and nine times. The rearrangement uses TRBV30 and TRBJ2-5; TRBD1 matches at 9 bases. J lost 6 bases, V lost 8 bases, and 7 bases had no gene match. Germline V lookup: CDR1 GTSNPN, CDR2 SVGIG (reference sequence). The CDR3 runs to 12 residues. CDR3 bases: TGTGCCACGGACAGGGGATCCCAGACCCAGTACTTC. Its translation: CATDRGSQTQYF.

This clone appeared a few times. The gene calls are TRBV11-2 and TRBJ2-7; TRBD2 is a possible D gene (6 bases). Deletions cut 4 bases from V and 6 bases from J, with 13 bases between. This CDR3 is 13 amino acids long. The germline V gene has CDR1 SGHAT and CDR2 FQNNGV. CDR3 sequence: CASSSVEGGEQYF. CDR3 nucleotide sequence: TGTGCCAGCAGCTCGGTGGAGGGCGGCGAGCAGTACTTC.

In this sample, this clone turned up a few times. This same CDR3 is encoded by further DNA sequences in the sample. CDR3 nucleotides: TGTGCCAGCAGCGCTTACAATGAGCAGTTCTTC. This translates into CASSAYNEQFF. The chain joins TRBV11-3 to TRBJ2-1; no clear D. The CDR3 runs 11 residues. Germline assignment: CDR1 SGHNT and CDR2 YENEEA. V was clipped by 5 bases and J by 4 bases, with 3 bases between them.

A remark on this clone: This CDR3 is also generated by other DNA sequences in the sample. The rearrangement joins TRBV18 to TRBJ2-1; TRBD1 agrees at 9 bases. Trimming removed 3 bases from V and 7 bases from J; junction bases left unmatched: 1. The CDR3 length is 13 residues. Germline values: CDR1 KGHSH, CDR2 LQKENI. The CDR3 loop reads CASSPGTGNEQFF. The CDR3, as DNA: TGTGCCAGCTCACCGGGGACAGGGAATGAGCAGTTCTTC.

This clone was seen only a few times. The identical CDR3 is also encoded by other nucleotide sequences in the sample. The gene calls are TRBV7-9 and TRBJ2-7, with D possibly TRBD2 on 5 matching bases. The CDR3 consists of 12 residues. With 4 bases removed from V and 4 bases from J, the gap between germline ends came to 8 bases. Germline CDR1 is SEHNR and CDR2 is FQNEAQ (reference sequence). The CDR3 spells CASSSGRYEQYF. DNA of the CDR3: TGTGCCAGCAGCTCGGGAAGGTACGAGCAGTACTTC.

The chain has TRBV12-5 and TRBJ2-2, with TRBD1 matching over 7 bases. V dropped 6 bases and J dropped 1; count of bases not matched to a gene: 2. In germline, CDR1 is LGHNT, CDR2 FRNRAP. The CDR3 extends over 14 amino acids. The DNA for the CDR3 is TGTGCTAGTGGGCGGACAGGGAACACCGGGGAGCTGTTTTTT. Encoded protein: CASGRTGNTGELFF.